The 10 T cell receptor beta chains reported below all come from one sample, sequenced in a study of T cells in Graves' hyperthyroidism and ophthalmopathy. TCR beta CDR3 regions were amplified from RNA transcripts. During a first-round RT-PCR of the TCR CDR3, the HTBI primer set was used. TCRdb processed the multiplex PCR reads anew with MiXCR; each CDR3 protein has one entry. The data contain around 340,000 distinct CDR3 sequences, roughly 17% of them singletons. The material sequenced was blood. These receptors originate from a woman aged 30 to 39 with Graves' hyperthyroidism that later progressed to Graves' ophthalmopathy.

This chain links TRBV14 with TRBJ2-2, with D hard to call. Trimming took 3 bases from V and 5 from J, leaving 13 bases between them. CDR1 and CDR2 from the germline V gene are SGHDN and FVKESK. There are 15 residues in the CDR3. CDR3 region: CASSHLSGSTGELFF. The CDR3 DNA reads as TGTGCCAGCAGCCACCTTTCGGGCTCGACCGGGGAGCTGTTTTTT.

This clonotype came up many times. This chain links TRBV7-9 with TRBJ1-2; the D gene is possibly TRBD1 (6 bases). Germline CDR1 is SEHNR and CDR2 is FQNEAQ (reference sequence). V was cut by 5 bases and J by 6 bases, with 13 bases left in between. The CDR3 covers 13 residues. The CDR3 sequence: CASSPTGLNGYTF. Here the CDR3 DNA reads TGTGCCAGCAGCCCTACAGGGCTGAATGGCTACACCTTC.

The sample holds many counts of this clonotype. V gene TRBV12-3 or TRBV12-4 combines with J gene TRBJ2-1; D is undetermined. The CDR3 runs to 13 residues. Between the trimmed V and J ends, which lost 5 bases and 3 bases, there was a span of 8 bases. The CDR3 DNA follows: TGTGCCAGCAGTAGATCGGACTACAATGAGCAGTTCTTC. Translation: CASSRSDYNEQFF.

This rearrangement joins TRBV7-6 to TRBJ2-3; TRBD1 might be the D (6 bases). This CDR3 has 14 residues. Germline CDR1 and CDR2: SGHVS and FNYEAQ. Trimming took 6 bases from V and 4 from J, leaving 14 bases between them. The CDR3 nucleotides are TGTGCCAGCAGTAAAACAGGGAACGCAGATACGCAGTATTTT. Its translation is CASSKTGNADTQYF.

This clonotype was counted at least ten times. V is TRBV2 and J is TRBJ1-1, with a weak D call TRBD1 (5 bases). The V gene lost 8 bases and the J gene lost 5 bases, with 9 bases spanning the gap. This CDR3 has 11 residues. The germline gives CDR1 SNHLY, CDR2 FYNNEI. Here the CDR3 DNA reads TGTGCCAGCGGGGGGAGGACTGAAGCTTTCTTT. This gives the protein CASGGRTEAFF.

The chain recombines TRBV4-1 with TRBJ2-7; possibly TRBD1 for D (6 bases). V dropped 3 bases and J dropped 5 bases, with 20 bases sitting between them. The CDR3 is 16 residues long. The V gene's germline CDR1 is MGHRA and CDR2 YSYEKL. The CDR3 protein is CASSHPPETGDDEQYF. The CDR3 bases are TGCGCCAGCAGCCACCCCCCGGAGACAGGTGATGACGAGCAGTACTTC.

The chain carries TRBV7-2 and TRBJ2-5; D gene ambiguous. The CDR3 sequence is 15 residues long. The germline gives CDR1 SGHTA, CDR2 FQGNSA. V gave up 2 bases and J gave up 4 bases, with 14 bases separating them. The CDR3 bases are TGTGCCAGCAGCTTATATGGAGTCCTTGGAGAGACCCAGTACTTC. Its protein product is CASSLYGVLGETQYF.

Ten or more counts support this clonotype. The chain combines TRBV27 with TRBJ1-5, with TRBD1 as a possible D gene (5 bases). In germline, CDR1 is MNHEY, CDR2 SMNVEV (reference sequence). Deletions cut 4 bases from V and 3 bases from J, with 16 bases between. The CDR3 is made up of 16 amino acids. CDR3 in amino acids: CASSSGLQGPNQPQHF. CDR3 coding DNA: TGTGCCAGCAGTTCCGGACTTCAGGGTCCCAATCAGCCCCAGCATTTT.

This clonotype showed up just a few times. This chain joins TRBV9 and TRBJ1-5; TRBD1 aligns across 11 bases. CDR3 length: 15 residues. From germline, CDR1 is SGDLS and CDR2 YYNGEE. Trimming took 0 bases from V and 5 from J; bases not matched to a gene: 1. The CDR3 sequence: CASSVAGQGDQPQHF. The CDR3 DNA sequence: TGTGCCAGCAGCGTAGCGGGACAGGGGGATCAGCCCCAGCATTTT.

This clonotype was observed many times. The genes are TRBV12-3 or TRBV12-4 and TRBJ2-1; 10 bases match TRBD2. This CDR3 has 17 residues. Germline trimming cut 5 bases from V and 0 bases from J; bases unmatched to any gene: 7. This chain's CDR3 is CASSPPASGSSYNEQFF. The CDR3, as DNA: TGTGCCAGCAGTCCGCCCGCTAGCGGGAGCTCCTACAATGAGCAGTTCTTC.